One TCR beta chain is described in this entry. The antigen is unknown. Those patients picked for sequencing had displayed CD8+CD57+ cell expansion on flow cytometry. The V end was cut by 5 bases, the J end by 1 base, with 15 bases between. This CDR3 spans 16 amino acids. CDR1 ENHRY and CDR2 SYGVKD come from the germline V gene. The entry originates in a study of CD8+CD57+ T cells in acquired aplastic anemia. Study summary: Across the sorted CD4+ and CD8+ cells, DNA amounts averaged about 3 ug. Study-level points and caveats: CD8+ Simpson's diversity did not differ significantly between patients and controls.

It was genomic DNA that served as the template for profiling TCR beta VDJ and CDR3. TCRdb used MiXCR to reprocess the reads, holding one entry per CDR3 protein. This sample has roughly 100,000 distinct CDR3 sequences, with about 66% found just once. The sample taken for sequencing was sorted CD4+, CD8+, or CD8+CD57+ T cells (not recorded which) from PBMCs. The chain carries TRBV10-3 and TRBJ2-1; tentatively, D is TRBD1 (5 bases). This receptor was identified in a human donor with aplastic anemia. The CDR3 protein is CAISLGFTGSYNEQFF. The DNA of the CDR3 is TGTGCCATCAGTCTCGGTTTTACAGGTTCCTACAATGAGCAGTTCTTC.